The clone carrying this T cell receptor beta chain has just a few counts. Its antigen is not known. This sample is part of a study of OX40 agonist ivuxolimab in advanced cancers. Study information: Two cutaneous melanoma patients and one hepatocellular carcinoma patient, three in all, had partial responses. General study points: CD8+ T cells averaged more expanded clones than CD4+.

Patients who had autoimmune disease history or got systemic immunosuppression were left out. Sequencing was performed with immunoSEQ multiplex PCR; in TCRdb, only in-frame clones are kept and a portion is missing. The sample lists some 40,000 clones, about 85% occurring once. This clonotype was sampled from an adult with an advanced solid tumor such as melanoma, head and neck, liver or kidney cancer. The source material was CD4+ or CD8+ T cells sorted from blood, sampled in a trial of the OX40 agonist ivuxolimab.

CDR3 DNA: TGTGCCAGTAGTTGGGGGTCCTTACTGGGCGGGGAGCTGTTTTTT. Translated: CASSWGSLLGGELFF. The genes are TRBV19 and TRBJ2-2, with D perhaps matching TRBD1 or TRBD2 (5 bases each). The germline CDR1 and CDR2 sequences are LNHDA and SQIVND (reference sequence). V was cut by 5 bases and J by 7 bases, with 17 bases left in between. The CDR3 loop spans 15 amino acids.